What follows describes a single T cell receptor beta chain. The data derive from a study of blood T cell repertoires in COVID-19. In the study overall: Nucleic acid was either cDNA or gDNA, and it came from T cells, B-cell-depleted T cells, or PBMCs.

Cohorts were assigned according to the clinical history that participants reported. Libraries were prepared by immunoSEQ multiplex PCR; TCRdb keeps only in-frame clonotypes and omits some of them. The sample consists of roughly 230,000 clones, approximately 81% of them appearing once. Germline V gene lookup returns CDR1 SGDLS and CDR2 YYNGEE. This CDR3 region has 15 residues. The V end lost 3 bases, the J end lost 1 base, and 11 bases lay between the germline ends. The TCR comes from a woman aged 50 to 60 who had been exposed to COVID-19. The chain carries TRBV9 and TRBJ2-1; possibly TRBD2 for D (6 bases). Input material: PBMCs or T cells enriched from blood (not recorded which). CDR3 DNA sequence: TGTGCCAGCAGCGGAGCGGGCAATTCCTACAATGAGCAGTTCTTC. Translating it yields CASSGAGNSYNEQFF.